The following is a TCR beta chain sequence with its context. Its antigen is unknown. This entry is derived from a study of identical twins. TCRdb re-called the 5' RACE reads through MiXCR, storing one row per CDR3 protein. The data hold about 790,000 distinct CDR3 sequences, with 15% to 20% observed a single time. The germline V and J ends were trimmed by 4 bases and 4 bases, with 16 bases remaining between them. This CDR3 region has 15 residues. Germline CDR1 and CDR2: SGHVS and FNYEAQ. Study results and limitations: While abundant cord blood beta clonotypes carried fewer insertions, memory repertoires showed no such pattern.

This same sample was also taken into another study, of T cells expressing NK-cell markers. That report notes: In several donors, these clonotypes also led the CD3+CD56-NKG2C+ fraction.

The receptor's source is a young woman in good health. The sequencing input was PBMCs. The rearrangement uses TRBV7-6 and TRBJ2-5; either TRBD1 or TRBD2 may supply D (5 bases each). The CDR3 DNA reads TGTGCCAGCAGCTGGGGGTCTTATACAGCAGAGACCCAGTACTTC. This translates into CASSWGSYTAETQYF. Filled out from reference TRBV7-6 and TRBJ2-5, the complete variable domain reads GAGVSQSPRYKVTKRGQDVALRCDPISGHVSLYWYRQALGQGPEFLTYFNYEAQQDKSGLPNDRFSAERPEGSISTLTIQRTEQRDSAMYRCASSWGSYTAETQYFGPGTRLLVL.